This TCR beta chain was sequenced during a study of blood T cell repertoires in COVID-19. This CDR3 has 14 residues. V was shortened by 1 base and J by 4 bases, with 10 bases between the two germline ends. From germline, CDR1 is SGHTA and CDR2 FQGNSA. Sequencing used immunoSEQ multiplex PCR; TCRdb keeps in-frame clones, though not all of them. Among under 80,000 clones listed, approximately 87% were seen once. The sequence derives from a man aged 50 to 59 with active COVID-19. V and J are TRBV7-2 and TRBJ1-2; D gene uncertain. The sequenced material came from peripheral blood. The CDR3 DNA reads TGTGCCAGCAGCTTAGTGGCTGGCACCTATGGCTACACCTTC. Encoded protein: CASSLVAGTYGYTF.